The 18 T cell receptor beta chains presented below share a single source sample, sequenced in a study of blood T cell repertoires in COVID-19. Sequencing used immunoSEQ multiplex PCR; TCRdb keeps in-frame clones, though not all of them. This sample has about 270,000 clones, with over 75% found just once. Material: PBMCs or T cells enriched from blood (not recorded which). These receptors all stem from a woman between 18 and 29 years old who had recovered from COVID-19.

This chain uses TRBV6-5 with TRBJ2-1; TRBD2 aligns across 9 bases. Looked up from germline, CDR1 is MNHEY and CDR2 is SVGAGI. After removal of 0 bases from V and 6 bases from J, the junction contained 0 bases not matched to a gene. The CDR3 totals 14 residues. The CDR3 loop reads CASSYSRGGNEQFF. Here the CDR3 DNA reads TGTGCCAGCAGTTACTCGCGGGGGGGCAATGAGCAGTTCTTC.

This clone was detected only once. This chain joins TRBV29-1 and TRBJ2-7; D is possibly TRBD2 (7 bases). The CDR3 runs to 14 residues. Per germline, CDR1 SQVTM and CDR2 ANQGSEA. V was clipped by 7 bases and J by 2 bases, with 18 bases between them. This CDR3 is CSAGGRGAPYEQYF. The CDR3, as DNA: TGCAGCGCCGGAGGACGGGGGGCCCCCTACGAGCAGTACTTC.

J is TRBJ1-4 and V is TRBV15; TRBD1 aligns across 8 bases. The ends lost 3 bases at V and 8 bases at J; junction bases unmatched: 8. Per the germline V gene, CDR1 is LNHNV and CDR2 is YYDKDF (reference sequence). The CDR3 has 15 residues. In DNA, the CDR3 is TGTGCCACCAGCAGCACGACAGGGGTAGGGGAAAAACTGTTTTTT. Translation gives CATSSTTGVGEKLFF.

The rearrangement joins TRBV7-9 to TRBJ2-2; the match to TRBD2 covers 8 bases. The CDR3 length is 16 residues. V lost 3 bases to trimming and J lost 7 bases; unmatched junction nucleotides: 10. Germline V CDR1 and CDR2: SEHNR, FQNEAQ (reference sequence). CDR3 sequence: CASSFPPGGPDGELFF. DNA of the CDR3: TGTGCCAGCAGCTTTCCGCCGGGGGGGCCTGACGGGGAGCTGTTTTTT.

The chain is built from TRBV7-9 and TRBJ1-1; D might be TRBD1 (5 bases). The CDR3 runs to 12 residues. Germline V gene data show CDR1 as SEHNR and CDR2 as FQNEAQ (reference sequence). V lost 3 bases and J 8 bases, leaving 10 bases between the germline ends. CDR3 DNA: TGTGCCAGCAGCTTTGACGGGGGAGAAGCTTTCTTT. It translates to CASSFDGGEAFF.

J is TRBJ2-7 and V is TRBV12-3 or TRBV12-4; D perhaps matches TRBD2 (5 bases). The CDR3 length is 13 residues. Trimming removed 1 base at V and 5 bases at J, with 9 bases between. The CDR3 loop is CASSLGSGNEQYF. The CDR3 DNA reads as TGTGCCAGCAGTTTAGGGTCCGGGAACGAGCAGTACTTC.

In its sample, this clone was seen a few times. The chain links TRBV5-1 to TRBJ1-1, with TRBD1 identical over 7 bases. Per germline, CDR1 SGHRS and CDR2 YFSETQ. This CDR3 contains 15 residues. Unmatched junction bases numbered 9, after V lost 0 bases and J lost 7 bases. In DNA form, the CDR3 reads TGCGCCAGCAGCTTGGGGGTTGGGACAGTCAATGAAGCTTTCTTT. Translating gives CASSLGVGTVNEAFF.

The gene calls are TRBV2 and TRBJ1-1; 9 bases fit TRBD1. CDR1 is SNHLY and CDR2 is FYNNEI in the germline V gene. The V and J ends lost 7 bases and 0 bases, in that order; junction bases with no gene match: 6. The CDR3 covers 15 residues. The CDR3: CASTGTGMLNTEAFF. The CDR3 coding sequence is TGTGCCAGCACCGGGACAGGGATGTTGAACACTGAAGCTTTCTTT. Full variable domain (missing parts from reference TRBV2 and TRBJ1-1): EPEVTQTPSHQVTQMGQEVILRCVPISNHLYFYWYRQILGQKVEFLVSFYNNEISEKSEIFDDQFSVERPDGSNFTLKIRSTKLEDSAMYFCASTGTGMLNTEAFFGQGTRLTVV.

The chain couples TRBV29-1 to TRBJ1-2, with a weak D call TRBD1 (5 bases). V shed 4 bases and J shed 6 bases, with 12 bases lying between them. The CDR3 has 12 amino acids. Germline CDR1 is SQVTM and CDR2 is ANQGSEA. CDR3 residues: CSVAVGPHGYTF. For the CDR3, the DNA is TGCAGCGTTGCGGTGGGGCCCCATGGCTACACCTTC.

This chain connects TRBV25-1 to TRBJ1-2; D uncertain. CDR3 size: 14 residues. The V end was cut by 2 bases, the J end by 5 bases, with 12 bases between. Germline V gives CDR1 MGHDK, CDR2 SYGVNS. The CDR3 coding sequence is TGTGCCAGCAGTGAACGCGGGATGGGGTATGGCTACACCTTC. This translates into CASSERGMGYGYTF.

The DNA for the CDR3 is TGTGCCTGGATAAGGGCGGGGGCCGCACAAGAGACCCAGTACTTC. Its translation: CAWIRAGAAQETQYF. The rearrangement joins TRBV30 to TRBJ2-5; perhaps TRBD2 as D (7 bases). The CDR3 contains 15 residues. Between the trimmed V and J ends, which lost 4 bases and 2 bases, there was a span of 17 bases. Germline V CDR1 and CDR2: GTSNPN, SVGIG (reference sequence).

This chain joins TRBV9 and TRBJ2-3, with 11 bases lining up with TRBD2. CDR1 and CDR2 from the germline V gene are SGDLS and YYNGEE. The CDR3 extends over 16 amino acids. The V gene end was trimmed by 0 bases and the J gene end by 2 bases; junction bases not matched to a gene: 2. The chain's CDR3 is CASSVETSGVTDTQYF. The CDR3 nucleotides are TGTGCCAGCAGCGTAGAGACTAGCGGGGTCACAGATACGCAGTATTTT.

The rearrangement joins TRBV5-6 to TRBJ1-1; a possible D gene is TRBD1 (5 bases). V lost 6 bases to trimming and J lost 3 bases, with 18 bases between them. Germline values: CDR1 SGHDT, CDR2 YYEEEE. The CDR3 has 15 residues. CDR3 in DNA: TGTGCCAGCACCTGGGGCGGGACCGCGGACACTGAAGCTTTCTTT. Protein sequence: CASTWGGTADTEAFF. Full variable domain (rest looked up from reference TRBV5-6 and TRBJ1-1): DAGVTQSPTHLIKTRGQQVTLRCSPKSGHDTVSWYQQALGQGPQFIFQYYEEEERQRGNFPDRFSGHQFPNYSSELNVNALLLGDSALYLCASTWGGTADTEAFFGQGTRLTVV.

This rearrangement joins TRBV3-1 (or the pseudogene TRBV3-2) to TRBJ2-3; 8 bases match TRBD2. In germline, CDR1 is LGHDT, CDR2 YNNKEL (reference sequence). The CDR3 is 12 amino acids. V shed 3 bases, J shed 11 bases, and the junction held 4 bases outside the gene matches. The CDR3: CASSHFSGMQYF. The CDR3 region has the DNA TGTGCCAGCAGCCATTTTAGCGGGATGCAGTATTTT.

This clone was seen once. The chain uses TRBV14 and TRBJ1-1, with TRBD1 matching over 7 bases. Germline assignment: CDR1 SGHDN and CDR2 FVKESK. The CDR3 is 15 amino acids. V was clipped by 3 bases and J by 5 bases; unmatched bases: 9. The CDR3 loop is CASSHLGRGETEAFF. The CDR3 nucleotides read TGTGCCAGCAGCCACCTCGGCAGGGGGGAGACTGAAGCTTTCTTT.

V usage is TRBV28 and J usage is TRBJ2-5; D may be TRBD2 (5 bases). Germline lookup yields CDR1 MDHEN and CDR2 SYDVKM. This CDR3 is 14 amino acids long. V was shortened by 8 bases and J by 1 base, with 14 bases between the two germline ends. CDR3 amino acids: CASALEGGQETQYF. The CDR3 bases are TGTGCCAGCGCTCTAGAGGGCGGCCAAGAGACCCAGTACTTC.

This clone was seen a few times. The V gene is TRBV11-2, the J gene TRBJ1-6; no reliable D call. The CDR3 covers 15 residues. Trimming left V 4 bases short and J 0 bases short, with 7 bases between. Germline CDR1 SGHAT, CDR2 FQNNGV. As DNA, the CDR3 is TGTGCCAGCAGCTCCGGTAGCTCCTATAATTCACCCCTCCACTTT. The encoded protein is CASSSGSSYNSPLHF.

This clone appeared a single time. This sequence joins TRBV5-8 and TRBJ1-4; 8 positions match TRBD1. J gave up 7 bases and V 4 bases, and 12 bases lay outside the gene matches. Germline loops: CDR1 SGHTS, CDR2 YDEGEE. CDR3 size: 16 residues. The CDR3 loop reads CASSPISTGDGEKLFF. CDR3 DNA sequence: TGTGCCAGCAGCCCAATTTCGACAGGGGACGGTGAAAAACTGTTTTTT.